Following are 32 T cell receptor beta chains from one sample sequenced in a study of cytomegalovirus exposure and HLA in healthy donors. Primers included in the PCR were 60 Vbeta and 13 Jbeta primers. Using immunoSEQ multiplex PCR, the repertoire was profiled, and TCRdb retains in-frame clones only, with some absent. The sample holds about 40,000 clones, 86% seen once. The specimen was PBMCs. These TCRs come from a woman aged 40 to 49 in good health and CMV-seropositive.

The chain combines TRBV4-3 with TRBJ1-2; no clear D. This CDR3 comprises 14 residues. Germline V gene sequence: CDR1 LGHNA, CDR2 YSLEER. V lost 4 bases to trimming and J lost 0 bases, with 9 bases between them. The CDR3 spells CASSPRATNYGYTF. The CDR3 DNA reads TGCGCCAGCAGCCCGAGGGCCACTAACTATGGCTACACCTTC.

The genes are TRBV5-4 and TRBJ1-1; D remains ambiguous. The V end lost 4 bases, the J end lost 3 bases, and 13 bases lay between the germline ends. CDR3 length: 14 amino acids. Germline V gene sequence: CDR1 SGHNT, CDR2 YYREEE (reference sequence). The CDR3 DNA follows: TGTGCCAGCAGCCTAGGTTGGGGAGACACTGAAGCTTTCTTT. Translating it yields CASSLGWGDTEAFF. The full variable domain, completed using reference TRBV5-4 and TRBJ1-1, is ETGVTQSPTHLIKTRGQQVTLRCSSQSGHNTVSWYQQALGQGPQFIFQYYREEENGRGNFPPRFSGLQFPNYSSELNVNALELDDSALYLCASSLGWGDTEAFFGQGTRLTVV.

A note on this clone: A junction end diverges from the germline sequence, so it may reflect a read error. CDR3 nucleotides: TGCGCCAGCAGGTTGGGCCCGGAGGGCGGACCGAACACTGAAGCTTTCTTT. This translates into CASRLGPEGGPNTEAFF. The chain recombines TRBV5-1 with TRBJ1-1, with D unresolved. CDR1 and CDR2 (germline): SGHRS, YFSETQ. The CDR3 spans 17 residues.

This clone was detected only a few times. This chain links TRBV28 with TRBJ1-1; possibly TRBD1 for D (6 bases). The CDR3 length is 13 residues. Deletions cut 10 bases from V and 2 bases from J, with 14 bases between. Germline CDR1 reads MDHEN; CDR2 reads SYDVKM. CDR3 sequence: CAIRDNVNTEAFF. The CDR3 DNA is TGTGCCATCCGGGACAACGTCAACACTGAAGCTTTCTTT.

The chain carries TRBV15 and TRBJ1-1, with 10 bases matching TRBD1. Per the germline V gene, CDR1 is LNHNV and CDR2 is YYDKDF (reference sequence). The CDR3 spans 14 residues. Germline trimming cut 5 bases from V and 7 bases from J; bases unmatched to any gene: 7. The CDR3 protein is CATSSRTGGSEAFF. DNA for the CDR3: TGTGCCACCAGCTCCCGGACAGGGGGAAGTGAAGCTTTCTTT.

The chain joins TRBV6-5 to TRBJ1-1; the D is unclear. Trimming shortened V by 8 bases and J by 7 bases, and 14 bases separated the two germline ends. The CDR3 consists of 12 residues. Per the germline V gene, CDR1 is MNHEY and CDR2 is SVGAGI. CDR3 bases: TGTGCCAGCGGGTGGAGGCAGTGTGAAGCTTTCTTT. It encodes CASGWRQCEAFF.

This clone appeared once. The V call is TRBV27, the J call TRBJ2-3; perhaps TRBD2 as D (5 bases). Germline assignment: CDR1 MNHEY and CDR2 SMNVEV (reference sequence). The CDR3 loop spans 14 amino acids. Trimming left V 3 bases short and J 0 bases short, with 7 bases between. The CDR3 is CASSFGESTDTQYF. In DNA form, the CDR3 reads TGTGCCAGCAGTTTCGGGGAGAGCACAGATACGCAGTATTTT.

The V and J genes are TRBV19 and TRBJ1-6; D is unresolved. Germline loops: CDR1 LNHDA, CDR2 SQIVND (reference sequence). The ends were cut back, 3 bases at V and 6 bases at J, with 6 bases in the middle. The CDR3 consists of 13 residues. This CDR3 reads CASSINSNSPLHF. The CDR3 nucleotides read TGTGCCAGTAGTATCAACAGTAATTCACCCCTCCACTTT.

The chain combines TRBV19 with TRBJ1-2; 8 bases are a match to TRBD1. With V trimmed by 4 bases and J by 4 bases, 5 bases remained unmatched. CDR3 length equals 14 residues. Per the germline V gene, CDR1 is LNHDA and CDR2 is SQIVND (reference sequence). CDR3 region: CASSTTGGTYGYTF. DNA for the CDR3: TGTGCCAGTAGTACAACAGGGGGAACCTATGGCTACACCTTC.

The chain recombines TRBV4-3 with TRBJ1-2; D is uncertain. Germline V CDR1 and CDR2: LGHNA, YSLEER. CDR3 size: 15 residues. The V and J ends lost 1 base and 4 bases respectively, with 13 bases between them. CDR3 in amino acids: CASSQGFRSLYGYTF. The CDR3 DNA sequence: TGCGCCAGCAGCCAAGGGTTCCGCTCACTCTATGGCTACACCTTC.

This sequence joins TRBV2 and TRBJ1-4; 10 bases fit TRBD1. Germline CDR1 SNHLY, CDR2 FYNNEI. The junction had 7 bases not matched to a gene; V was cut back by 4 bases and J by 11 bases. The CDR3 sequence is 14 residues long. CDR3: CASSVETGGPKLFF. The CDR3 DNA sequence: TGTGCCAGCAGTGTGGAGACAGGGGGCCCCAAACTGTTTTTT.

The V gene is TRBV6-5, the J gene TRBJ1-1; 9 bases line up with TRBD1. Germline V gene lookup returns CDR1 MNHEY and CDR2 SVGAGI. J gave up 3 bases and V 0 bases, and 2 bases lay outside the gene matches. The CDR3 loop spans 15 amino acids. This CDR3 reads CASSYSWTGDTEAFF. The CDR3 coding sequence is TGTGCCAGCAGTTACTCGTGGACAGGGGACACTGAAGCTTTCTTT.

The V call is TRBV18, the J call TRBJ1-1, with 8 bases aligning to TRBD1. The CDR3 consists of 16 residues. Germline loops: CDR1 KGHSH, CDR2 LQKENI. J gave up 6 bases and V 6 bases, and 15 bases lay outside the gene matches. The CDR3 protein is CASSPGQVPLRSEAFF. The CDR3 DNA reads as TGTGCCAGCTCCCCGGGACAGGTTCCCCTCCGGTCTGAAGCTTTCTTT.

This clone has just one count. The chain carries TRBV19 and TRBJ2-1; TRBD1 is a possible D gene (6 bases). From germline, CDR1 is LNHDA and CDR2 SQIVND (reference sequence). This CDR3 is built from 15 residues. V was pared by 5 bases and J by 1 base, with 12 bases between. DNA for the CDR3: TGTGCCAGTAGTCAGGGGCGCGGGTCCTACAATGAGCAGTTCTTC. It yields the protein CASSQGRGSYNEQFF. Using reference TRBV19 and TRBJ2-1 for the parts outside the CDR3, the full variable domain is DGGITQSPKYLFRKEGQNVTLSCEQNLNHDAMYWYRQDPGQGLRLIYYSQIVNDFQKGDIAEGYSVSREKKESFPLTVTSAQKNPTAFYLCASSQGRGSYNEQFFGPGTRLTVL.

This chain connects TRBV5-6 to TRBJ2-4; no definite D call. Germline lookup yields CDR1 SGHDT and CDR2 YYEEEE. The V end lost 0 bases, the J end lost 10 bases, and 5 bases lay between the germline ends. The CDR3 is 11 residues long. CDR3 loop: CASSLAQIQYF. The DNA of the CDR3 is TGTGCCAGCAGCTTGGCGCAGATTCAGTACTTC.

V and J are TRBV11-2 and TRBJ1-1; D is uncertain. From germline, CDR1 is SGHAT and CDR2 FQNNGV. V lost 4 bases and J 4 bases, leaving 10 bases between the germline ends. The CDR3 runs 13 residues. The CDR3: CASSSGLSTEAFF. The CDR3 bases are TGTGCCAGCAGCTCCGGTCTGAGCACTGAAGCTTTCTTT.

The chain is built from TRBV23-1 and TRBJ2-5; D is undetermined. The DNA end is more similar to TRBJ2-7, so the J call may be wrong. TRBV23-1 counts as an open reading frame of uncertain function. There are 14 residues in the CDR3. The CDR3 loop is CASSGSAASYEQYF. CDR3 nucleotide sequence: TGCGCCAGCAGTGGATCCGCGGCGTCCTACGAGCAGTACTTC.

V gene TRBV27 combines with J gene TRBJ2-7; 11 bases fit TRBD1. The junction had 5 bases not matched to a gene; V was cut back by 7 bases and J by 3 bases. Germline assignment: CDR1 MNHEY and CDR2 SMNVEV (reference sequence). The CDR3 extends over 14 amino acids. The CDR3 spells CASKPGTGGYEQYF. CDR3 bases: TGTGCCAGCAAGCCCGGGACAGGGGGCTACGAGCAGTACTTC.

The chain recombines TRBV7-2 with TRBJ1-2; the match to TRBD1 covers 7 bases. Losses at the gene ends were 3 bases for V and 4 bases for J; bases not matched to a gene: 11. The germline gives CDR1 SGHTA, CDR2 FQGNSA. The length of the CDR3 is 16 residues. The chain's CDR3 is CASSLRTDRPSYGYTF. CDR3 in DNA: TGTGCCAGCAGCTTGAGGACGGACAGGCCCTCCTATGGCTACACCTTC.

V gene TRBV7-2 combines with J gene TRBJ2-3; 12 nucleotides line up with TRBD2. CDR3 length: 17 residues. V shed 5 bases and J 2 bases; nucleotides not matched to a gene: 8. CDR1 is SGHTA, CDR2 FQGNSA, per germline. This CDR3 reads CASSKNLAGGVTDTQYF. The CDR3 region has the DNA TGTGCCAGCAGCAAGAATCTAGCGGGGGGGGTCACAGATACGCAGTATTTT.

This clone was detected only a few times. This chain uses TRBV6-6 with TRBJ1-2; 8 bases align to TRBD1. CDR1 and CDR2 (germline): MNHNY, SVGAGI (reference sequence). There are 14 residues in the CDR3. After removal of 4 bases from V and 7 bases from J, the junction contained 8 bases not matched to a gene. CDR3 protein: CASSLQQGVGGYTF. CDR3 bases: TGTGCCAGCAGTTTACAACAGGGGGTGGGTGGCTACACCTTC.

This clone was seen a single time. J is TRBJ2-2 and V is TRBV5-6, with 9 bases lining up with TRBD2. Germline V lookup: CDR1 SGHDT, CDR2 YYEEEE. J gave up 6 bases and V 1 base, and 4 bases lay outside the gene matches. The CDR3 has 15 amino acids. CDR3 amino acids: CASSLWRGGAGELFF. The CDR3 DNA reads TGTGCCAGCAGCTTGTGGCGGGGGGGAGCCGGGGAGCTGTTTTTT.

J is TRBJ2-1 and V is TRBV4-1; D is uncertain. Germline CDR1 reads MGHRA; CDR2 reads YSYEKL. Trimming shortened V by 0 bases and J by 9 bases, and 18 bases separated the two germline ends. The CDR3 extends over 16 amino acids. The CDR3 region is CASSQDYLAVGGEQFF. The CDR3 bases are TGCGCCAGCAGCCAAGATTATTTGGCAGTTGGCGGTGAGCAGTTCTTC.

A single count supports this clone. The CDR3 DNA sequence: TGTGCCAGCAGCGTAGGGGCACAGGGGGAATTCGGCGGGGAGCTGTTTTTT. This encodes CASSVGAQGEFGGELFF. This chain connects TRBV9 to TRBJ2-2; 8 positions agree with TRBD1. Germline trimming cut 0 bases from V and 7 bases from J; bases unmatched to any gene: 11. Germline V gene lookup returns CDR1 SGDLS and CDR2 YYNGEE. The CDR3 spans 17 residues.

The V and J genes are TRBV6-6 and TRBJ2-1; possible D gene TRBD1, 8 bases. V gave up 8 bases and J gave up 4 bases, with 18 bases separating them. Germline values: CDR1 MNHNY, CDR2 SVGAGI (reference sequence). This CDR3 has 15 residues. CDR3 loop: CASWGGQGAYNEQFF. The CDR3 region has the DNA TGTGCCAGCTGGGGAGGGCAGGGGGCTTACAATGAGCAGTTCTTC.

This clone was detected a few times. J is TRBJ2-7 and V is TRBV7-2; D gene ambiguous. The CDR3 sequence is 16 residues long. The germline V gene encodes CDR1 SGHTA and CDR2 FQGNSA. V was pared by 1 base and J by 1 base, with 14 bases between. The CDR3, as DNA: TGTGCCAGCAGCTTAGAAGGCAGGTACCCTTCCTACGAGCAGTACTTC. This codes for CASSLEGRYPSYEQYF.

This chain uses TRBV7-9 with TRBJ2-5; D not resolved. This CDR3 region has 14 residues. Germline CDR1 SEHNR, CDR2 FQNEAQ (reference sequence). Trimming removed 0 bases from V and 5 bases from J, with 10 bases in between. CDR3 nucleotide sequence: TGTGCCAGCAGCTTAGCGGTCCACAGCGAGACCCAGTACTTC. Protein product: CASSLAVHSETQYF.

In this sample, this clone turned up once. The chain combines TRBV28 with TRBJ2-4; possible D gene TRBD1, 6 bases. Germline lookup yields CDR1 MDHEN and CDR2 SYDVKM. With 4 bases removed from V and 9 bases from J, the gap between germline ends came to 10 bases. This CDR3 region has 12 residues. CDR3 coding DNA: TGTGCCAGCAGTTCCAGGGGTGGCATTCAGTACTTC. Translation: CASSSRGGIQYF.

This clone was recorded only once. The chain links TRBV19 to TRBJ2-7; the D gene is possibly TRBD1 (5 bases). Trimming shortened V by 2 bases and J by 0 bases, and 11 bases separated the two germline ends. The CDR3 totals 15 residues. Germline CDR1 is LNHDA and CDR2 is SQIVND (reference sequence). The DNA of the CDR3 is TGTGCCAGTAGTATATCGTACAGGAGCTCCTACGAGCAGTACTTC. Protein: CASSISYRSSYEQYF.

This chain uses TRBV5-6 with TRBJ1-2; a possible D gene is TRBD1 (5 bases). Deletions cut 4 bases from V and 2 bases from J, with 12 bases between. This CDR3 contains 14 residues. Germline CDR1 and CDR2: SGHDT and YYEEEE. The CDR3 reads CASSAMGGNYGYTF. In DNA, the CDR3 is TGTGCCAGCAGCGCAATGGGGGGAAACTATGGCTACACCTTC.

This clone has a single count. Written as DNA, the CDR3 is TGTGCCAGTAGGACAGGGGATAATCAGCCCCAGCATTTT. This translates into CASRTGDNQPQHF. The rearrangement links TRBV19 to TRBJ1-5, with TRBD1 matching over 8 bases. With 6 bases clipped from V and 4 bases from J, the junction kept 2 bases outside the gene matches. CDR1 LNHDA and CDR2 SQIVND come from the germline V gene (reference sequence). This CDR3 is built from 13 residues.

The rearrangement uses TRBV5-4 and TRBJ2-6, with unresolved D. V gave up 4 bases and J gave up 0 bases, with 8 bases separating them. This CDR3 region has 15 residues. The germline gives CDR1 SGHNT, CDR2 YYREEE (reference sequence). The CDR3 loop reads CASSPTSSGANVLTF. As DNA, the CDR3 is TGTGCCAGCAGCCCTACTTCCTCTGGGGCCAACGTCCTGACTTTC.